This T cell receptor beta chain was sequenced in a study of T cells in Graves' hyperthyroidism and ophthalmopathy. This clonotype showed up just a few times. Amplification yielded TCR beta CDR3 regions, with RNA transcripts as the source. HTBI primers were the set used in a first-round RT-PCR of the TCR CDR3. One entry per CDR3 protein, called by TCRdb with MiXCR from the multiplex PCR reads. Of about 520,000 distinct CDR3 sequences in the sample, around a quarter are singletons; the top ten hold approximately 10%. This CDR3 is built from 16 residues. Per the germline V gene, CDR1 is DFQATT and CDR2 is SNEGSKA (reference sequence). With V trimmed by 5 bases and J by 0 bases, 10 bases remained unmatched.

This TCR came from a woman aged 25 to 39 with Graves' ophthalmopathy. V gene TRBV20-1 combines with J gene TRBJ2-7; the match to TRBD2 covers 10 bases. Sequenced material: blood. The CDR3 nucleotides are TGCAGTGCTTCCGCTAGCGGGAGCGGCAGCTCCTACGAGCAGTACTTC. It encodes CSASASGSGSSYEQYF.